Listed below are T cell receptor beta chains from one sample, sequenced in a study of radiotherapy plus CTLA-4 blockade in lung cancer. Measured with immunoSEQ multiplex PCR; TCRdb has only the in-frame clones, and not every one. This table holds roughly 90,000 clones, more than 60% found once. The source material was peripheral blood, sampled from a patient treated with radiotherapy plus ipilimumab. These receptors were collected from a human donor with non-small cell lung cancer who had a partial response to radiotherapy plus ipilimumab. Some clones in this sample may be carry-over from other donors' samples. Each CDR3 is given with its conserved first and last residue. The D gene is left open where the match is weak. Only part of the rows carry a size: once, few, many, or a class if the clone is expanded.

v_gene	j_gene	abundance	d_gene	CDR3aa	CDR3nt
TRBV7-8	TRBJ1-4	-	-	CASSFRTANEKLFF	TGTGCCAGCAGCTTCAGGACTGCAAATGAAAAACTGTTTTTT
TRBV27	TRBJ1-5	few	-	CASRSTSGRVQPQHF	TGTGCCAGCAGGTCTACCTCAGGGAGGGTTCAGCCCCAGCATTTT
TRBV29-1	TRBJ2-7	-	TRBD2	CSARVGGGPDGKQYF	TGCAGCGCCAGAGTCGGCGGGGGGCCCGATGGGAAGCAGTACTTC
TRBV2	TRBJ2-2	-	-	CASKEHANTGELFF	TGTGCCAGCAAAGAACATGCGAACACCGGGGAGCTGTTTTTT
TRBV7-9	TRBJ1-5	-	-	CASSSYARGGPSNQPQHF	TGTGCCAGCAGCTCATACGCCCGGGGGGGTCCCTCCAATCAGCCCCAGCATTTT
TRBV18	TRBJ1-1	few	TRBD1	CASSPLSDRGFIITEAFF	TGTGCCAGCTCACCTTTATCCGACAGGGGGTTTATTATCACTGAAGCTTTCTTT
TRBV18	TRBJ1-1	-	-	CASSSQGTEAFF	TGTGCCAGCTCATCCCAGGGTACTGAAGCTTTCTTT
TRBV7-2	TRBJ2-5	-	TRBD2	CASSSDFAPSGGPEETQYF	TGTGCCAGCAGCTCCGATTTTGCTCCTAGCGGGGGGCCGGAAGAGACCCAGTACTTC
TRBV28	TRBJ1-4	-	-	CASSLLVRGNEKLFF	TGTGCCAGCAGTTTATTAGTAAGGGGCAATGAAAAACTGTTTTTT
TRBV2	TRBJ1-2	-	TRBD1	CASTEDRAIGYTF	TGTGCCAGCACCGAGGACAGGGCGATCGGCTACACCTTC
TRBV28	TRBJ2-3	-	TRBD2	CASSLGGGSTDTQYF	TGTGCCAGCAGTTTAGGGGGGGGTAGCACAGATACGCAGTATTTT
TRBV10-3	TRBJ2-7	-	TRBD1	CAISESTGQGSYEQYF	TGTGCCATCAGTGAGTCGACGGGACAGGGCTCCTACGAGCAGTACTTC
TRBV6-5	TRBJ1-3	-	-	CASRPVARQATIYF	TGTGCCAGCAGGCCAGTCGCGAGACAAGCCACCATATATTTT
TRBV5-1	TRBJ2-3	-	TRBD2	CASSPGTSGRGGTDTQYF	TGCGCCAGCAGCCCCGGGACTAGCGGGAGGGGGGGCACAGATACGCAGTATTTT
TRBV29-1	TRBJ2-1	-	-	CSATDSTYNEQFF	TGCAGCGCCACGGACAGCACCTACAATGAGCAGTTCTTC
TRBV7-2	TRBJ2-2	few	-	CASSLGLNTGELFF	TGTGCCAGCAGCTTAGGACTCAACACCGGGGAGCTGTTTTTT
TRBV7-9	TRBJ2-3	-	-	CASTQQGTQYF	TGTGCCAGCACTCAACAGGGAACGCAGTATTTT
TRBV9	TRBJ2-1	once	TRBD1	CASTRGGTVYNEQFF	TGTGCCAGCACTCGAGGTGGGACAGTCTACAATGAGCAGTTCTTC
TRBV5-6	TRBJ1-2	once	-	CASSQYVRGYTF	TGTGCCAGCAGCCAATATGTTCGGGGCTACACCTTC
TRBV18	TRBJ2-7	-	TRBD1	CASSPLFGQATYEQYF	TGTGCCAGCTCACCACTCTTCGGACAGGCCACCTACGAGCAGTACTTC
TRBV5-6	TRBJ1-1	once	-	CASSRRGGVTEAFF	TGTGCCAGCAGCCGCAGAGGGGGAGTCACTGAAGCTTTCTTT
TRBV27	TRBJ2-7	-	TRBD2	CASSLTSGSSYEQYF	TGTGCCAGCAGTTTGACTAGCGGATCCTCCTACGAGCAGTACTTC
TRBV5-5	TRBJ2-2	-	-	CASSLTMNTGELFF	TGTGCCAGCAGCTTGACAATGAACACCGGGGAGCTGTTTTTT
TRBV7-9	TRBJ2-6	once	TRBD2	CASSLSLGGRADGANVLTF	TGTGCCAGCAGTTTAAGTTTGGGCGGGAGGGCCGATGGGGCCAACGTCCTGACTTTC
TRBV5-1	TRBJ2-1	-	-	CASSLGVVAGWDEQFF	TGCGCCAGCAGCTTGGGTGTGGTAGCCGGGTGGGATGAGCAGTTCTTC
TRBV5-4	TRBJ1-1	-	TRBD1	CASSRGQEAFF	TGTGCCAGCAGCAGGGGACAGGAAGCTTTCTTT
TRBV27	TRBJ2-7	-	TRBD2	CASSPNSGRGGLMSYEQYF	TGTGCCAGCAGTCCGAATAGCGGGAGAGGAGGCCTTATGTCCTACGAGCAGTACTTC
TRBV19	TRBJ2-2	few	-	CASTLQGFPGELFF	TGTGCCAGTACCCTACAGGGTTTCCCCGGGGAGCTGTTTTTT
TRBV6-5	TRBJ1-1	-	-	CAIRGQLNTEAFF	TGTGCCATCCGAGGACAGTTGAACACTGAAGCTTTCTTT
TRBV7-2	TRBJ2-7	-	TRBD2	CASSRREGSGGGYEQYF	TGTGCCAGCAGCCGTAGGGAGGGTAGCGGGGGGGGCTACGAGCAGTACTTC
TRBV27	TRBJ1-2	-	-	CASSFLAGGDYGYTF	-
TRBV6-5	TRBJ2-3	once	TRBD1	CASSAHRGGTDTQYF	TGTGCCAGCAGCGCCCACAGGGGCGGGACAGATACGCAGTATTTT
TRBV6-5	TRBJ1-1	once	TRBD1	CASSIRTGWETEAFF	TGTGCCAGCAGTATAAGGACAGGGTGGGAGACTGAAGCTTTCTTT
TRBV5-6	TRBJ2-1	-	TRBD2	CASSQSFLRGVVWEQFF	TGTGCCAGCAGCCAGTCCTTCTTGCGGGGGGTCGTCTGGGAGCAGTTCTTC
TRBV27	TRBJ2-7	-	TRBD2	CASSLFSSGISYEQYF	TGTGCCAGCAGTTTGTTTTCTAGCGGGATTTCCTACGAGCAGTACTTC
TRBV6-6	TRBJ2-5	-	TRBD1	CATNRDRGRETQYF	TGTGCCACTAACCGCGACAGGGGGCGTGAGACCCAGTACTTC
TRBV19	TRBJ1-2	-	-	CASSMVRTRANYGYTF	TGTGCCAGTAGTATGGTCCGAACTCGGGCTAACTATGGCTACACCTTC
TRBV14	TRBJ1-2	-	-	CASSQLQGFRGSGYTF	TGTGCCAGCAGCCAACTACAGGGTTTTAGGGGTTCTGGCTACACCTTC
TRBV11-3	TRBJ2-5	-	TRBD2	CASSLGTGGETQYF	TGTGCCAGCAGCTTAGGGACGGGGGGAGAGACCCAGTACTTC
TRBV7-8	TRBJ1-6	-	-	CASSLEGGSSYNSPLHF	TGTGCCAGCAGCTTAGAGGGGGGGAGCTCCTATAATTCACCCCTCCACTTT
TRBV27	TRBJ2-4	-	-	CASSSFLSGIQYF	TGTGCCAGCAGTTCTTTCTTATCGGGCATTCAGTACTTC